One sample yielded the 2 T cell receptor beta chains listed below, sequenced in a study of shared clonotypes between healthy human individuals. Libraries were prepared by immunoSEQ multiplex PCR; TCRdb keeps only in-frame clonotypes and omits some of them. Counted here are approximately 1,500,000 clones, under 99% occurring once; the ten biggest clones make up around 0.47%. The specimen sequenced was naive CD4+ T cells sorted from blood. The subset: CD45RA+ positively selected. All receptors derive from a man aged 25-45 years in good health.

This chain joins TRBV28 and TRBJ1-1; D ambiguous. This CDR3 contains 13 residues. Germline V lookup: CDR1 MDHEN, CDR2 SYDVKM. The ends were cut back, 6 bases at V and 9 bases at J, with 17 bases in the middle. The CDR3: CASSSDTDRKAFF. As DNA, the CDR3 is TGTGCCAGCAGCTCTGACACCGACCGCAAAGCTTTCTTT.

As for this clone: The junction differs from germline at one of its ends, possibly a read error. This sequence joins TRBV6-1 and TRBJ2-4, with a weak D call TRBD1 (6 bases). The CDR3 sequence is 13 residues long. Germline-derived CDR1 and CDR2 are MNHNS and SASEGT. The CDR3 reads CASSEKGRGFPAF. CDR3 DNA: TGTGCCAGCAGTGAAAAAGGCAGGGGATTCCCGGCCTTC.